This T cell receptor (beta chain) is from a study of CD8 T cells in ankylosing spondylitis. Study observations and caveats: Significant enrichment of disease-linked clones was reported in matched ankylosing spondylitis synovial fluid. Existing reports had already noted some motif variants in reactive arthritis synovial fluid and blood.

This clonotype appeared a few times. Its antigen is unknown. MiXCR was run by TCRdb on the 5' RACE reads, yielding one entry per CDR3 protein. This table holds over 150,000 distinct CDR3 sequences, 10% to 15% found once. The CDR3 totals 14 residues. Germline lookup yields CDR1 SGHVS and CDR2 FNYEAQ. V was shortened by 2 bases and J by 8 bases, with 15 bases between the two germline ends. Sequencing used blood, either unsorted or a sorted T cell fraction (not recorded which). The rearrangement uses TRBV7-6 and TRBJ1-2; D might be TRBD1 (6 bases). The source of this sequence is a male donor with ankylosing spondylitis or in good health (not recorded which). The CDR3 sequence is CASSLTAGGWGYTF. The CDR3 bases are TGTGCCAGCAGCTTAACAGCGGGGGGCTGGGGCTACACCTTC.